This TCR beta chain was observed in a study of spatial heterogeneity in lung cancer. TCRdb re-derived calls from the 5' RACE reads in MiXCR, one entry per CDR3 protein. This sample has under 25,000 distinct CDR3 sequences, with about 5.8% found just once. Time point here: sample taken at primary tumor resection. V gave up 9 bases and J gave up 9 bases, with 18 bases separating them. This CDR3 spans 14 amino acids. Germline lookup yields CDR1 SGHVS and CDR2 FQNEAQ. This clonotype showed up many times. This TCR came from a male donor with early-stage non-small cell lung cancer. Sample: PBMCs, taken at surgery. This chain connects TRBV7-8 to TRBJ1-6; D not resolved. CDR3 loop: CASCLRSRGSPLHF. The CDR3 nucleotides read TGTGCCAGTTGCTTAAGGAGTCGCGGTTCACCCCTCCACTTT.